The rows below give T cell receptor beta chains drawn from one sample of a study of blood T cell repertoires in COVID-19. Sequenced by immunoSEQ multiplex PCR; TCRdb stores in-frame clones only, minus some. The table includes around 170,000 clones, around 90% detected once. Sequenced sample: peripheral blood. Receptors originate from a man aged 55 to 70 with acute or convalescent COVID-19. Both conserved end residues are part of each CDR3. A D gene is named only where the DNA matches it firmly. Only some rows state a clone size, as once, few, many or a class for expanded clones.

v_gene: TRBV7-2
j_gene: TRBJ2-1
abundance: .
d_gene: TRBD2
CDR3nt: TGTGCCAGCAGCTTTCTGGGACTAGCGGACAATGAGCAGTTCTTC
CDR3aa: CASSFLGLADNEQFF

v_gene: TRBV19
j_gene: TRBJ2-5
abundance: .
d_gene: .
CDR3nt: TGTGCCAGTAGTATTGGGGGCCGCCAAGAGACCCAGTACTTC
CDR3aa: CASSIGGRQETQYF

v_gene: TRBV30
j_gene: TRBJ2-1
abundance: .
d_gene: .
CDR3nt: TGTGCCTGGAGTCATGAGGGAGGCCCCTACAATGAGCAGTTCTTC
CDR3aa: CAWSHEGGPYNEQFF

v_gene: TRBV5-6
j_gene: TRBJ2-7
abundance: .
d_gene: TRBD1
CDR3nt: TGTGCCAGCAGCTTCCGGGGGACAGGGGGCTACGAGCAGTACTTC
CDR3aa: CASSFRGTGGYEQYF

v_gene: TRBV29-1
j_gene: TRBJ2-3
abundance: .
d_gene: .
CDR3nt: TGCAGCGTTGTTACGGGCACAGATACGCAGTATTTT
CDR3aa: CSVVTGTDTQYF

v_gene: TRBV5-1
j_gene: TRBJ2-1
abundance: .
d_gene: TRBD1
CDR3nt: TGCGCCAGCAGCTCCGGGACAGGGATCGCCAATGAGCAGTTCTTC
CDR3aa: CASSSGTGIANEQFF

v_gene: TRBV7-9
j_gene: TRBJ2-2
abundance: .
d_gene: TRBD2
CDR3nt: TGTGCCAGCAGCTTAGAAGGAACTAGCGGGGGGGAGCTGTTTTTT
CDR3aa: CASSLEGTSGGELFF

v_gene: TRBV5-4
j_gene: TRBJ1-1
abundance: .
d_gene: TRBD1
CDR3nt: TGTGCCAGCAGCTGGGGACAGAGCGGCACTGAAGCTTTCTTT
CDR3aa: CASSWGQSGTEAFF

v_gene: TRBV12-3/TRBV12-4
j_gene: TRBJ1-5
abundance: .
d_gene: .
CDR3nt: TGTGCCAGCAGCTCCACCTACAGTGAGCCCCAGCATTTT
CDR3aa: CASSSTYSEPQHF

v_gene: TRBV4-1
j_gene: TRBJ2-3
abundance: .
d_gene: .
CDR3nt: TGCGCCAGCAGCCCTCAGCGGGCGAGGGCAGATACGCAGTATTTT
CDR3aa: CASSPQRARADTQYF

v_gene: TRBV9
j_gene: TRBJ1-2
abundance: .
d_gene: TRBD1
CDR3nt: TGTGCCAGCAGCATTTGGACAGGGGTTGGCTATGGCTACACCTTC
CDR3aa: CASSIWTGVGYGYTF

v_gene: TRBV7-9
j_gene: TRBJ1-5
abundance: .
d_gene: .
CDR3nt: TGTGCCAGCAGCTCCCTTAATAGCAATCAGCCCCAGCATTTT
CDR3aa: CASSSLNSNQPQHF

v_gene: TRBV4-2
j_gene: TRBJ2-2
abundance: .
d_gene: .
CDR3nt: TGTGCCAGCAGCCAAAATACAGGGTCCGGGGAGCTGTTTTTT
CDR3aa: CASSQNTGSGELFF

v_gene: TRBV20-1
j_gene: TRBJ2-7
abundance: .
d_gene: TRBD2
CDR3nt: TGCAGTGCTAGTCTTGGTAGCGGGAGTTACGAGCAGTACTTC
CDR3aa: CSASLGSGSYEQYF

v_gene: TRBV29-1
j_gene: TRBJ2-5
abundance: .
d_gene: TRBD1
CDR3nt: TGCAGCGCTAGGGGGCTTGAGACCCAGTACTTC
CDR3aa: CSARGLETQYF

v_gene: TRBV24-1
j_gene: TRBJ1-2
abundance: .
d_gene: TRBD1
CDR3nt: TGTGCCACCAGTGATTACGGACAGGAAGCTGGCTACACCTTC
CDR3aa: CATSDYGQEAGYTF

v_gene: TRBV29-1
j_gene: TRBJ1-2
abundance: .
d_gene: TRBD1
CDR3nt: TGCAGCGTTACAGGGGAGGCTAACTATGGCTACACCTTC
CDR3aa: CSVTGEANYGYTF

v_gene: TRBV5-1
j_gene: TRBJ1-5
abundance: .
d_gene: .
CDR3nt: TGCGCCAGCAGCTTGGACAGTTATAGCAATCAGCCCCAGCATTTT
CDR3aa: CASSLDSYSNQPQHF

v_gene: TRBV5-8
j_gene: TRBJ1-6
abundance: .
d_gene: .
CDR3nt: TGTGCCAGCACGCCGGTGGGGAGTGATAATTCACCCCTCCACTTT
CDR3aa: CASTPVGSDNSPLHF

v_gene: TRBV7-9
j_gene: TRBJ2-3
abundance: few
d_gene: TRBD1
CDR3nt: TGTGCCAGCAGCTTGACAGGGAGCACAGATACGCAGTATTTT
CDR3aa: CASSLTGSTDTQYF

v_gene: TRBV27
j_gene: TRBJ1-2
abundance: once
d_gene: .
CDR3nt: TGTGCCAGCAGTCTCGGGTACGGTGGTGGCTACACCTTC
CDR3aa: CASSLGYGGGYTF

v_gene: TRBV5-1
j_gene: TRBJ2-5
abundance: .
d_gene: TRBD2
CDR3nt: TGCGCCAGCAGCTTGTGGGGGGGGCAAGAGACCCAGTACTTC
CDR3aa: CASSLWGGQETQYF

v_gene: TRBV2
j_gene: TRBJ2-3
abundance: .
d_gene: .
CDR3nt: TGTGCCAGCAGTGAAGGAGCCGGGGGCACAGATACGCAGTATTTT
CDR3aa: CASSEGAGGTDTQYF

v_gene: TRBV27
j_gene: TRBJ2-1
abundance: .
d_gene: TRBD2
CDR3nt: TGTGCCATAAGGACTAGCGATCCCTACAATGAGCAGTTCTTC
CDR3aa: CAIRTSDPYNEQFF

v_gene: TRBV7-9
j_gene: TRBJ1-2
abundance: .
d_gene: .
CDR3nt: TGTGCCAGCAGCTCAGGGCGGTTCAGGGATGGCTACACCTTC
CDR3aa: CASSSGRFRDGYTF

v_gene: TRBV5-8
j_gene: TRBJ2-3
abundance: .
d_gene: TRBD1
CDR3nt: TGTGCCAGCAGCCCGCAGGGGGTTGGGACAGATACGCAGTATTTT
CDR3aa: CASSPQGVGTDTQYF

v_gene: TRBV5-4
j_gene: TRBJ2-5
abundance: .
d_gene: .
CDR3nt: TGTGCCAGCAGCTTGTCGGACAGCCGAGAGACCCAGTACTTC
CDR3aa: CASSLSDSRETQYF